The entry below describes one T cell receptor (beta chain). This clone was counted a single time. It has no known antigen specificity. The input lacks base qualities; no much larger clone sits a single base away. Cells were frozen in liquid nitrogen in DMSO/FBS as aliquots of approximately 500,000 cells, with a single aliquot from each fraction going to sequencing. Endoscopy and small intestinal biopsy were performed in all 30 or so patients in the study. To release intraepithelial cells, biopsies were stirred at 37 degrees Celsius for one hour in RPMI containing EGTA, MgCl2 and 1% FBS. Genomic DNA was extracted from frozen unsorted cell fractions with the Qiagen DNeasy blood extraction kit. The library was prepared using the immunoSEQ multiplex PCR assay. Using reverse primers that targeted J gene segments together with forward primers that targeted V gene segments, the TR loci were amplified in a multiplexed PCR. The Illumina HiSeq System was used to sequence the amplified CDR3 regions. Per the source publication's procedure: To strip out PCR and sequencing errors and collapse the data into unique sequences, a nearest-neighbour algorithm merged closely related reads. Each repertoire was summarised by clonality and by T cell density, with T cell density defined as TR molecules per amount of genomic DNA input. Public TRs were defined as CDR3 amino acid sequences in at least 80% of unsorted samples, then tested for differential abundance between coeliac and control samples. Disease-group differences in clonality and density were tested with Kruskal-Wallis tests followed by Dunn post-tests. TCRdb holds this immuneACCESS table with in-frame rearrangements only. Some clones are missing; in checked studies, unresolved V genes explain under half, and the rest has no known cause. V and J calls plus clone size are reproduced from that table; the DNA served to infer D and trimming. This sample lists roughly 400 clones; approximately 79% were detected once. The ten largest clonotypes hold over 15% of the sample.

These data belong to a study of coeliac disease (dated 2022 in TCRdb). Background for the entire study: Next-generation sequencing of rearranged TRB and TRG CDR3 regions was used on small intestinal lymphocyte fractions taken from coeliac and non-coeliac patients. TRB sequencing worked for samples from some 26 subjects, and these included 24 paired bulk unsorted intraepithelial and lamina propria cell samples. A total of roughly 30 patients took part in the full study: approximately 22 had serologically confirmed coeliac disease and 8 were controls with non-small intestinal disorders. The study was aimed at characterising TR repertoires of small intestinal T cells in active, refractory type I and gluten-free-diet-treated coeliac disease. Findings and caveats that apply to the study as a whole: In the authors' view, the approach was unsuitable for unbiased detection of gliadin-specific T cells, since gliadin-specific T cells are scarce and rarely shared between patients. For the most part, TRB repertoires were private, with most amino acid sequences found in only one sample, and V-gene usage showed no significant difference across disease groups. High-purity fractions were not obtained when intraepithelial cells were separated from lamina propria cells, so cross-contamination between compartments was possible. Lower clonality than in controls was observed in the TRB and TRG repertoires of active coeliac intraepithelial and lamina propria samples, suggesting that diverse T cells were recruited.

The sequencing sample was made of intraepithelial lymphocytes from the gut. The cell subset or site tag for this specimen amounts to: intraepithelial cell (IEC) fraction of small intestinal biopsy. The receptor was isolated from a human donor without celiac disease.

The DNA sequence follows: TGTGCCAGCAGTCGGGGACTAGCGGGAGGGCGTGACGAGCAGTACTTC. Its protein is CASSRGLAGGRDEQYF. The sequence joins TRBV6-6 to TRBJ2-7; 16 nucleotides in the junction match TRBD2. The germline V gene (reference sequence) gives CDR1 as MNHNY and CDR2 as SVGAGI. V ends up 5 bases short and J 5 bases short, with an unmatched junction base count of 6. Counted from cysteine to phenylalanine, this CDR3 has 16 amino acids. The only DNA kept is the CDR3, 48 bases in frame from the first base.